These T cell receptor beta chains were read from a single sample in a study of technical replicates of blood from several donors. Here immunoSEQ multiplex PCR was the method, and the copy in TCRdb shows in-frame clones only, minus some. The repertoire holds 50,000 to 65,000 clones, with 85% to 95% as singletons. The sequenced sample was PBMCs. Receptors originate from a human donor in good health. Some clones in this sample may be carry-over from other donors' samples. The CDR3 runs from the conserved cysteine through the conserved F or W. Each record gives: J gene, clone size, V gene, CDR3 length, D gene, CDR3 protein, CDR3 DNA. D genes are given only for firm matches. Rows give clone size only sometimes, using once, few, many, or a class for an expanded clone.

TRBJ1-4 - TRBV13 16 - CASSLGYGRTNEKLFF TGTGCCAGCAGCTTAGGCTACGGGAGGACTAATGAAAAACTGTTTTTT
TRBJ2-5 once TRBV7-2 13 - CASSLGTVVTQYF TGTGCCAGCAGCCTGGGGACTGTTGTGACCCAGTACTTC
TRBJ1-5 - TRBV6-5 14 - CASSPTGFGQPQHF TGTGCCAGCAGCCCTACAGGGTTTGGGCAGCCCCAGCATTTT
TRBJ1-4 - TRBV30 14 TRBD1 CAWSPGQTNEKLFF TGTGCCTGGAGCCCGGGACAGACTAATGAAAAACTGTTTTTT
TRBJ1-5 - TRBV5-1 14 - CASSSDRINQPQHF TGCGCCAGCAGCTCGGACAGAATAAATCAGCCCCAGCATTTT
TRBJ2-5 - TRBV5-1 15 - CASSFNLGRRETQYF TGCGCCAGCAGCTTTAATTTGGGGCGGCGGGAGACCCAGTACTTC
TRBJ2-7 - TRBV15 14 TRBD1 CATSSGTGGNEQYF TGTGCCACCAGCAGCGGGACAGGGGGCAACGAGCAGTACTTC
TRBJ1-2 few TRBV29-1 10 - CSVGIEGYTF TGCAGCGTTGGAATTGAGGGCTACACCTTC
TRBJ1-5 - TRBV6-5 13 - CASSEQENQPQHF TGTGCCAGCAGCGAACAGGAGAATCAGCCCCAGCATTTT
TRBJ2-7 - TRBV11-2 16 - CASSLDGSRSSYEQYF TGTGCCAGCAGCTTAGACGGGTCTCGGAGCTCCTACGAGCAGTACTTC
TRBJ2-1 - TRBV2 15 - CASNLLAGYAYEQFF TGTGCCAGCAATCTTCTCGCGGGTTATGCGTATGAGCAGTTCTTC
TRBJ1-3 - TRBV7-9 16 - CASSRQRRGSGNTIYF TGTGCCAGCAGCCGGCAACGACGGGGCTCTGGAAACACCATATATTTT
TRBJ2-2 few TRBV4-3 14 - CASSQTWTSGELFF TGCGCCAGCAGCCAAACATGGACTTCCGGGGAGCTGTTTTTT
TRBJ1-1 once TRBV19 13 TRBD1 CASSTTGYTEAFF TGTGCCAGTAGTACGACAGGGTACACTGAAGCTTTCTTT
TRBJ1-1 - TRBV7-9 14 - CASSFPGLPSEAFF TGTGCCAGCAGCTTCCCAGGGCTCCCCTCTGAAGCTTTCTTT
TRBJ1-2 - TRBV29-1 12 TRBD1 CSVGTGNGGYTF TGCAGCGTTGGGACAGGGAATGGAGGCTACACCTTC
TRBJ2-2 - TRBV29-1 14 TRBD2 CSVAQREYTGELFF TGCAGCGTTGCCCAGCGGGAGTACACCGGGGAGCTGTTTTTT
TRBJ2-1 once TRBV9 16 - CASSTPLAGFHNEQFF TGTGCCAGCAGCACACCGCTTGCGGGTTTCCACAATGAGCAGTTCTTC
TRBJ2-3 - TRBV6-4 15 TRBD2 CASSVASGATDTQYF TGTGCCAGCAGTGTGGCTAGCGGGGCCACAGATACGCAGTATTTT
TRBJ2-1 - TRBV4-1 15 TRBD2 CASSQSTSGSSEQFF TGCGCCAGCAGCCAATCGACTAGCGGGAGCAGTGAGCAGTTCTTC
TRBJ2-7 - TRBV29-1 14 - CSVGGGYSSYEQYF TGCAGCGTTGGAGGGGGTTACAGCTCCTACGAGCAGTACTTC
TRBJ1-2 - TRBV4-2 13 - CASSQDRRGGYTF TGTGCCAGCAGCCAAGATAGGCGCGGCGGCTACACCTTC
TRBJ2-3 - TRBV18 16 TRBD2 CASSPGRSGRSDTQYF TGTGCCAGCTCCCCTGGCCGTAGCGGGAGGTCAGATACGCAGTATTTT
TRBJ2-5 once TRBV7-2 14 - CASSLDRQAETQYF TGTGCCAGCAGCTTAGATCGGCAGGCGGAGACCCAGTACTTC
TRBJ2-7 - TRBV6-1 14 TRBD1 CASSETGSSYEQYF TGTGCCAGCAGTGAGACAGGGAGCTCCTACGAGCAGTACTTC
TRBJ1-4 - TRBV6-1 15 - CASIRDIATNEKLFF TGTGCCAGCATCAGGGACATTGCAACTAATGAAAAACTGTTTTTT
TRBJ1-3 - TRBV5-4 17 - CASSLPGASSSGNTIYF TGTGCCAGCAGCTTACCAGGGGCCTCATCATCTGGAAACACCATATATTTT
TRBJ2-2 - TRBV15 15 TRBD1 CATSREDRATGELFF TGTGCCACCAGCAGAGAAGACAGGGCCACCGGGGAGCTGTTTTTT
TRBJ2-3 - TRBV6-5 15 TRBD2 CASRRTSGAQDTQYF TGTGCCAGCAGGAGGACTAGCGGGGCCCAAGATACGCAGTATTTT